The 21 T cell receptor beta chains listed next were all sequenced from one sample in a study of T cell responses to AZD1222 COVID-19 vaccine. Clones were read by immunoSEQ multiplex PCR, and TCRdb kept only the in-frame ones, dropping some. The sample carries more than 85,000 clones, 70% to 90% recorded once. Here the sequenced sample was peripheral blood, taken on day 0 of AZD1222 vaccination. The source is an adult in good health.

The chain carries TRBV7-9 and TRBJ2-1; D gene ambiguous. Trimming pared 10 bases from V and 8 bases from J, leaving 9 bases between. The germline gives CDR1 SEHNR, CDR2 FQNEAQ (reference sequence). The CDR3 contains 10 residues. The CDR3 bases are TGTGCCACCATATCCCATGAGCAGTTCTTC. It yields the protein CATISHEQFF. Variable domain in full (rest from reference TRBV7-9 and TRBJ2-1): DTGVSQNPRHKITKRGQNVTFRCDPISEHNRLYWYRQTLGQGPEFLTYFQNEAQLEKSRLLSDRFSAERPKGSFSTLEIQRTEQGDSAMYLCATISHEQFFGPGTRLTVL.

The V and J genes are TRBV2 and TRBJ1-5; D might be TRBD1 (5 bases). Germline-derived CDR1 and CDR2 are SNHLY and FYNNEI. The ends were cut back, 4 bases at V and 7 bases at J, with 11 bases in the middle. The CDR3 loop spans 13 amino acids. The CDR3 DNA sequence: TGTGCCAGCAGTGTTGGGGGGGAGCAGCCCCAGCATTTT. Translation gives CASSVGGEQPQHF.

The chain uses TRBV28 and TRBJ2-5; D not resolved. The germline CDR1 and CDR2 sequences are MDHEN and SYDVKM. There are 12 residues in the CDR3. With 5 bases removed from V and 5 bases from J, the gap between germline ends came to 9 bases. CDR3 sequence: CASSALWETQYF. Here the CDR3 DNA reads TGTGCCAGCAGTGCCCTCTGGGAGACCCAGTACTTC.

The chain uses TRBV5-8 and TRBJ2-3; D could derive from TRBD1 or TRBD2 (5 bases each). The germline gives CDR1 SGHTS, CDR2 YDEGEE. V lost 4 bases and J lost 2, with 17 bases in between. The CDR3 length is 16 residues. The CDR3, as DNA: TGTGCCAGCAGCCTTGGGACGGCTGCTTACACAGATACGCAGTATTTT. Translated, it gives CASSLGTAAYTDTQYF.

The rearrangement uses TRBV5-4 and TRBJ1-1; D might be TRBD1 (5 bases). Trimming shortened V by 8 bases and J by 5 bases, and 19 bases separated the two germline ends. Germline V lookup: CDR1 SGHNT, CDR2 YYREEE (reference sequence). The CDR3 contains 14 residues. CDR3 DNA sequence: TGTGCCAGTGGGGCTAACGGGGTATGGACTGAAGCTTTCTTT. Translating gives CASGANGVWTEAFF.

This clone occurred once. The rearrangement links TRBV1 to TRBJ1-5. TRBV1 is recorded as a pseudogene. The CDR3 has 12 residues. The CDR3 sequence: CTSSLHAQPQHF. The DNA for the CDR3 is TGCACCAGCAGCCTCCACGCTCAGCCCCAGCATTTT.

This chain connects TRBV7-8 to TRBJ1-2, with D possibly TRBD1 on 6 matching bases. This CDR3 is built from 14 residues. V was shortened by 1 base and J by 7 bases, with 13 bases between the two germline ends. The V gene's germline CDR1 is SGHVS and CDR2 FQNEAQ. This CDR3 reads CASSLETGTRGYTF. The CDR3 DNA reads TGTGCCAGCAGCTTAGAGACAGGAACCCGTGGCTACACCTTC.

V gene TRBV29-1 combines with J gene TRBJ1-2, with D maybe TRBD1 (5 bases). Germline-derived CDR1 and CDR2 are SQVTM and ANQGSEA. CDR3 length: 12 residues. The germline V and J ends were trimmed by 8 bases and 4 bases, with 14 bases remaining between them. The chain's CDR3 is CSLGTSPYGYTF. CDR3 DNA: TGCAGCCTTGGGACTTCCCCCTATGGCTACACCTTC.

The chain combines TRBV3-1 (or the pseudogene TRBV3-2) with TRBJ1-1, with 7 bases matching TRBD1. CDR3 length: 14 residues. V dropped 4 bases and J dropped 1; count of bases not matched to a gene: 3. CDR1 and CDR2 from the germline V gene are LGHDT and YNNKEL (reference sequence). The CDR3 sequence: CASSPTGTNTEAFF. Here the CDR3 DNA reads TGTGCCAGCAGCCCGACAGGGACGAACACTGAAGCTTTCTTT.

In its sample, this clone was seen a few times. The chain employs TRBV7-6 and TRBJ2-1; D gene ambiguous. The CDR3 length is 15 residues. V gave up 1 base and J gave up 5 bases, with 12 bases separating them. Looked up from germline, CDR1 is SGHVS and CDR2 is FNYEAQ. CDR3 DNA: TGTGCCAGCAGCTTAGAGTTTGCCCGGAACAATGAGCAGTTCTTC. Protein product: CASSLEFARNNEQFF.

A note on this clone: This CDR3 is also generated by other DNA sequences in the sample. The chain recombines TRBV29-1 with TRBJ2-7; D ambiguous. Trimming left V 1 base short and J 0 bases short, with 4 bases between. Germline V gene sequence: CDR1 SQVTM, CDR2 ANQGSEA. The CDR3 is 12 amino acids. The CDR3 DNA sequence: TGCAGCGTTGAAGGGCTCTCCTACGAGCAGTACTTC. Its protein is CSVEGLSYEQYF.

The V and J genes are TRBV25-1 and TRBJ1-3; the D is unclear. The CDR3 loop spans 12 amino acids. Germline V gene sequence: CDR1 MGHDK, CDR2 SYGVNS. The ends were cut back, 7 bases at V and 4 bases at J, with 8 bases in the middle. The CDR3 loop reads CASTTGGNTIYF. The CDR3 bases are TGTGCCAGCACTACCGGGGGAAACACCATATATTTT.

V and J are TRBV10-3 and TRBJ2-7; 11 positions match TRBD2. The ends lost 6 bases at V and 1 base at J; junction bases unmatched: 5. This CDR3 contains 15 residues. The germline gives CDR1 ENHRY, CDR2 SYGVKD. The CDR3 region has the DNA TGTGCCATCAGGACCGGGACTAGCGGTTCCTACGAGCAGTACTTC. Its protein is CAIRTGTSGSYEQYF.

This sequence joins TRBV5-1 and TRBJ2-5; 9 bases align to TRBD2. This CDR3 has 14 amino acids. Losses at the gene ends were 4 bases for V and 4 bases for J; bases not matched to a gene: 5. CDR1 is SGHRS, CDR2 YFSETQ, per germline. The CDR3 region is CASSPTSGIETQYF. The CDR3 DNA reads TGCGCCAGCAGCCCGACTAGCGGAATAGAGACCCAGTACTTC.

The chain has TRBV29-1 and TRBJ1-1; D is unclear. The length of the CDR3 is 14 residues. V was shortened by 6 bases and J by 0 bases, with 14 bases between the two germline ends. Germline assignment: CDR1 SQVTM and CDR2 ANQGSEA. The chain's CDR3 is CSVIKEDMNTEAFF. In DNA form, the CDR3 reads TGCAGCGTAATTAAGGAGGATATGAACACTGAAGCTTTCTTT.

This clone has only one observation. The chain has TRBV4-1 and TRBJ2-5, with 10 bases identical to TRBD2. This CDR3 has 15 residues. The germline gives CDR1 MGHRA, CDR2 YSYEKL. Unmatched junction bases numbered 4, after V lost 1 base and J lost 5 bases. CDR3 protein: CASSQVLAGVETQYF. The CDR3 DNA is TGCGCCAGCAGCCAAGTTCTAGCGGGAGTGGAGACCCAGTACTTC.

This chain connects TRBV29-1 to TRBJ1-5; TRBD1 agrees at 7 bases. The trim removed 4 bases at V and 1 base at J, leaving 1 base unmatched. Germline values: CDR1 SQVTM, CDR2 ANQGSEA. The CDR3 spans 13 residues. CDR3 DNA: TGCAGCGTTGTACAGGGGAGCAATCAGCCCCAGCATTTT. Amino acid sequence: CSVVQGSNQPQHF.

The chain recombines TRBV7-2 with TRBJ1-2, with D uncertain. The ends were cut back, 6 bases at V and 4 bases at J, with 15 bases in the middle. The CDR3 is made up of 14 amino acids. Germline-derived CDR1 and CDR2 are SGHTA and FQGNSA. The CDR3 DNA sequence: TGTGCCAGCAGTACCACAGAAACCGTCTATGGCTACACCTTC. Its translation is CASSTTETVYGYTF.

CDR3 amino acids: CASSRNSGPREQFF. The CDR3 DNA reads as TGCGCCAGCAGCCGGAATTCAGGGCCTCGGGAGCAGTTCTTC. The rearrangement uses TRBV5-1 and TRBJ2-1; tentatively, D is TRBD1 (5 bases). Germline CDR1 SGHRS, CDR2 YFSETQ. Deletions cut 4 bases from V and 10 bases from J, with 18 bases between. There are 14 residues in the CDR3.

The V call is TRBV7-9, the J call TRBJ2-2, with 8 bases matching TRBD1. The CDR3 totals 15 residues. Germline V gene sequence: CDR1 SEHNR, CDR2 FQNEAQ (reference sequence). V trimming: 5 bases; J trimming: 6 bases; junction bases outside the gene matches: 8. For the CDR3, the DNA is TGTGCCAGCAGCCTAAGGACAGGGAAAGCCGGGGAGCTGTTTTTT. Amino acid sequence: CASSLRTGKAGELFF.

The chain carries TRBV18 and TRBJ1-5, with 7 bases lining up with TRBD1. Unmatched junction bases numbered 6, after V lost 4 bases and J lost 3 bases. The CDR3 loop spans 15 amino acids. Germline lookup yields CDR1 KGHSH and CDR2 LQKENI. CDR3 amino acids: CASSLQGGDNQPQHF. CDR3 nucleotides: TGTGCCAGCTCACTTCAGGGGGGGGACAATCAGCCCCAGCATTTT.